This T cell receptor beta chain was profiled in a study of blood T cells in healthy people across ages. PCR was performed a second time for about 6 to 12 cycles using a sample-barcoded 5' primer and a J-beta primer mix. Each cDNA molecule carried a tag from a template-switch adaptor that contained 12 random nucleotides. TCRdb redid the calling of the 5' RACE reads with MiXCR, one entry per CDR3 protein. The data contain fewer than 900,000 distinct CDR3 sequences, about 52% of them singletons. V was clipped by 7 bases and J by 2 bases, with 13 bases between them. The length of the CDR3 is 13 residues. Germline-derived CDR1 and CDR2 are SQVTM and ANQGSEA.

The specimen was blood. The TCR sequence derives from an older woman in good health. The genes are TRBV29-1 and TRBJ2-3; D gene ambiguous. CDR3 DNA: TGCAGCGCAGAACCGCTTTACACAGATACGCAGTATTTT. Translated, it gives CSAEPLYTDTQYF.